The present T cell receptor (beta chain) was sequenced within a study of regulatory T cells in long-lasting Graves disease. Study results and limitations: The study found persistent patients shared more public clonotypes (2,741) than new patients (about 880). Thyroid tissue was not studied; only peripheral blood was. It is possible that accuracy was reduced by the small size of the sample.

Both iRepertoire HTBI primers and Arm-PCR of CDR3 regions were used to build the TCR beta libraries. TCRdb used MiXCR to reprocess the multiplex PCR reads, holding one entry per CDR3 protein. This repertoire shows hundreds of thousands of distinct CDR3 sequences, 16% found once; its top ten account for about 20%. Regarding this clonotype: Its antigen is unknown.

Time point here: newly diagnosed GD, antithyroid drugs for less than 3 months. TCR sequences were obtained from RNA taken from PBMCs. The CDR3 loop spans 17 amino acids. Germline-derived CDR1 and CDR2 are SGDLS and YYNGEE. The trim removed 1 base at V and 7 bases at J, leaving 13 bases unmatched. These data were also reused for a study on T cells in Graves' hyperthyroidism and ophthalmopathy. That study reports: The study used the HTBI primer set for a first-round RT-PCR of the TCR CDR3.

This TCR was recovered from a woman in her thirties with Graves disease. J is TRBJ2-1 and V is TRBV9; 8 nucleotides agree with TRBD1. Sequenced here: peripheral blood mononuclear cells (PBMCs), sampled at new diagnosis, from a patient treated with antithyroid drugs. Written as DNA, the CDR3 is TGTGCCAGCAGCGTATCGCAGGGGGCATCGTTTGCGAATGAGCAGTTCTTC. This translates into CASSVSQGASFANEQFF.